These 24 T cell receptor beta chains share one sample of origin, sequenced in a study of T cell responses to AZD1222 COVID-19 vaccine. Clones were read by immunoSEQ multiplex PCR, and TCRdb kept only the in-frame ones, dropping some. The sample records approximately 100,000 clones, 70% to 90% being singletons. The source was peripheral blood, collected 28 days after the second AZD1222 dose. The receptor set was obtained from an adult who received the AZD1222 COVID-19 vaccine.

This sequence joins TRBV11-2 and TRBJ2-7; tentatively, D is TRBD2 (6 bases). The CDR3 runs 14 residues. The germline CDR1 and CDR2 sequences are SGHAT and FQNNGV. V was cut by 5 bases and J by 3 bases, with 14 bases left in between. The CDR3, as DNA: TGTGCCAGCAGCCCACCTCCGGGGGACTACGAGCAGTACTTC. Its protein is CASSPPPGDYEQYF.

The CDR3 here is CAISPTSGSGEQFF. The CDR3 coding sequence is TGTGCCATCAGTCCGACTAGCGGGAGTGGTGAGCAGTTCTTC. This chain uses TRBV10-3 with TRBJ2-1; 12 bases agree with TRBD2. Germline assignment: CDR1 ENHRY and CDR2 SYGVKD. V lost 5 bases to trimming and J lost 9 bases; unmatched junction nucleotides: 5. This CDR3 has 14 residues.

This clone was detected a few times. The genes are TRBV27 and TRBJ2-2; possibly TRBD1 for D (5 bases). The V gene lost 2 bases and the J gene lost 4 bases, with 11 bases spanning the gap. The CDR3 is 15 residues long. Germline loops: CDR1 MNHEY, CDR2 SMNVEV (reference sequence). The CDR3 spells CASSLQGLGTGELFF. DNA for the CDR3: TGTGCCAGCAGTTTACAGGGTTTGGGCACCGGGGAGCTGTTTTTT.

This rearrangement joins TRBV18 to TRBJ2-5; no reliable D call. Trimming cost V 2 bases and J 0 bases, with 4 bases left between them. The CDR3 loop spans 13 amino acids. Germline V gives CDR1 KGHSH, CDR2 LQKENI. The CDR3 region is CASSPSNQETQYF. The CDR3 nucleotides read TGTGCCAGCTCACCAAGCAACCAAGAGACCCAGTACTTC. Drawing the rest from reference TRBV18 and TRBJ2-5, the complete variable domain is NAGVMQNPRHLVRRRGQEARLRCSPMKGHSHVYWYRQLPEEGLKFMVYLQKENIIDESGMPKERFSAEFPKEGPSILRIQQVVRGDSAAYFCASSPSNQETQYFGPGTRLLVL.

The chain has TRBV9 and TRBJ1-4, with 8 bases fitting TRBD1. The V and J ends lost 2 bases and 8 bases, in that order; junction bases with no gene match: 11. CDR1 SGDLS and CDR2 YYNGEE come from the germline V gene. CDR3 length equals 16 residues. CDR3: CASSVTQGAGGEKLFF. DNA of the CDR3: TGTGCCAGCAGCGTGACGCAGGGGGCAGGAGGCGAAAAACTGTTTTTT.

The chain joins TRBV19 to TRBJ2-3; 11 bases line up with TRBD2. The CDR3 totals 19 residues. Per germline, CDR1 LNHDA and CDR2 SQIVND (reference sequence). The V and J ends lost 0 bases and 1 base, in that order; junction bases with no gene match: 9. DNA of the CDR3: TGTGCCAGTAGTATAGATGTACTAGCGGGAGCTCACGGCACAGATACGCAGTATTTT. It yields the protein CASSIDVLAGAHGTDTQYF.

The rearrangement joins TRBV6-2 or TRBV6-3 to TRBJ1-2, with D unresolved. The CDR3 has 14 residues. Germline V lookup: CDR1 MNHEY, CDR2 SVGEGT. V was shortened by 4 bases and J by 0 bases, with 9 bases between the two germline ends. The CDR3 is CASSSDPPNYGYTF. For the CDR3, the DNA is TGTGCCAGCAGTTCCGACCCCCCTAACTATGGCTACACCTTC.

This rearrangement joins TRBV10-3 to TRBJ2-7; TRBD2 matches at 7 bases. The CDR3 runs to 14 residues. After removal of 2 bases from V and 2 bases from J, the junction contained 3 bases not matched to a gene. Looked up from germline, CDR1 is ENHRY and CDR2 is SYGVKD. CDR3: CAISEAGVPYEQYF. Here the CDR3 DNA reads TGTGCCATCAGTGAGGCGGGAGTCCCCTACGAGCAGTACTTC.

The chain employs TRBV29-1 and TRBJ1-1, with TRBD1 identical over 7 bases. CDR1 is SQVTM, CDR2 ANQGSEA, per germline. The CDR3 loop spans 12 amino acids. Trimming took 6 bases from V and 3 from J; bases not matched to a gene: 4. CDR3 sequence reads: CSVQTGDTEAFF. The CDR3 DNA reads TGCAGCGTACAAACAGGGGACACTGAAGCTTTCTTT.

This rearrangement joins TRBV3-1 (or the pseudogene TRBV3-2) to TRBJ2-3; 11 bases fit TRBD2. The germline gives CDR1 LGHDT, CDR2 YNNKEL (reference sequence). V lost 0 bases and J lost 7; bases outside the gene matches: 3. This CDR3 region has 15 residues. This chain's CDR3 is CASSQETSGSNTQYF. CDR3 DNA sequence: TGTGCCAGCAGCCAAGAAACTAGCGGGAGTAATACGCAGTATTTT.

This chain links TRBV5-5 with TRBJ2-7; D not resolved. V was trimmed by 5 bases and J by 3 bases, leaving 15 bases between them. The CDR3 covers 14 residues. The germline V gene has CDR1 SGHKS and CDR2 YYEKEE (reference sequence). The CDR3 loop is CASSSLGPGYEQYF. CDR3 coding DNA: TGTGCCAGCAGTTCCCTGGGCCCGGGCTACGAGCAGTACTTC.

The chain combines TRBV25-1 with TRBJ1-6; 7 bases match TRBD1. Germline values: CDR1 MGHDK, CDR2 SYGVNS. This CDR3 has 15 amino acids. V was clipped by 2 bases and J by 8 bases; unmatched bases: 6. The CDR3 is CASSEQGRGDSPLHF. CDR3 DNA sequence: TGTGCCAGCAGTGAACAGGGCAGGGGGGATTCACCCCTCCACTTT.

The chain has TRBV5-1 and TRBJ1-1, with D maybe TRBD1 (6 bases). This CDR3 has 16 amino acids. Trimming took 1 base from V and 0 from J, leaving 13 bases between them. CDR1 is SGHRS, CDR2 YFSETQ, per germline. CDR3 protein: CASSLTIGQMNTEAFF. As DNA, the CDR3 is TGCGCCAGCAGCTTGACGATAGGACAGATGAACACTGAAGCTTTCTTT.

The rearrangement joins TRBV5-1 to TRBJ2-3, with D maybe TRBD2 (5 bases). The germline CDR1 and CDR2 sequences are SGHRS and YFSETQ. V dropped 2 bases and J dropped 0 bases, with 10 bases sitting between them. This CDR3 comprises 15 residues. CDR3 in amino acids: CASSLGGTSTDTQYF. In DNA form, the CDR3 reads TGCGCCAGCAGCTTAGGAGGCACTAGCACAGATACGCAGTATTTT.

This chain connects TRBV5-6 to TRBJ1-1; 9 bases are shared with TRBD1. CDR1 and CDR2 (germline): SGHDT, YYEEEE. V trimming: 5 bases; J trimming: 4 bases; junction bases outside the gene matches: 9. The length of the CDR3 is 15 residues. For the CDR3, the DNA is TGTGCCAGCAGGGGGGACAGGGTGGGGTTCACTGAAGCTTTCTTT. This gives the protein CASRGDRVGFTEAFF.

This clone was seen a few times. The V gene is TRBV27, the J gene TRBJ1-1; 9 bases line up with TRBD1. Germline CDR1 reads MNHEY; CDR2 reads SMNVEV (reference sequence). The CDR3 runs to 14 residues. V dropped 5 bases and J dropped 6; count of bases not matched to a gene: 7. For the CDR3, the DNA is TGTGCCAGCAGTCTACAGGGGGCGTTAGCTGAAGCTTTCTTT. Amino acids: CASSLQGALAEAFF.

Concerning this clone itself: Within the sample, other DNA sequences also encode this same CDR3. The V and J genes are TRBV3-1 (or the pseudogene TRBV3-2) and TRBJ2-7, with TRBD2 matching over 10 bases. The CDR3 is 15 amino acids. Trimming at V came to 9 bases and at J to 6 bases, leaving 14 bases not matched to a gene. Germline CDR1 LGHDT, CDR2 YNNKEL (reference sequence). The CDR3 DNA reads TGTGCCAGTTCGAGGACTAGCGGACAACTAGGCGAGCAGTACTTC. Translated, it gives CASSRTSGQLGEQYF.

V is TRBV11-3 and J is TRBJ2-7; no reliable D call. The CDR3 covers 12 residues. V was pared by 2 bases and J by 6 bases, with 8 bases between. Germline assignment: CDR1 SGHNT and CDR2 YENEEA. The CDR3 nucleotides read TGTGCCAGCAGCTTACGCCCAGGCGAGCAGTACTTC. Its protein is CASSLRPGEQYF.

By proportion, this clone is medium-sized. The chain has TRBV7-3 and TRBJ2-2; no clear D. Germline V gene data show CDR1 as SGHTA and CDR2 as FQGTGA. The CDR3 sequence is 14 residues long. Deletions cut 5 bases from V and 3 bases from J, with 10 bases between. CDR3 region: CASSPGPYTGELFF. The CDR3 nucleotides read TGTGCCAGCAGCCCCGGGCCCTACACCGGGGAGCTGTTTTTT.

The chain carries TRBV9 and TRBJ2-2; 11 nucleotides line up with TRBD2. Germline CDR1 reads SGDLS; CDR2 reads YYNGEE. The CDR3 has 18 amino acids. J was trimmed by 6 bases and V by 0 bases; bases with no gene match: 10. The CDR3 DNA is TGTGCCAGCAGCGTAGGAATAGCGGGGGGGCTTATTCCCGGGGAGCTGTTTTTT. Its translation is CASSVGIAGGLIPGELFF.

V gene TRBV6-2 or TRBV6-3 combines with J gene TRBJ1-5; D is unresolved. Germline V gene lookup returns CDR1 MNHEY and CDR2 SVGEGT. This CDR3 is 13 amino acids long. Trimming took off 0 bases at V and 5 bases at J, with 5 bases between the two ends. The CDR3 loop is CASSYSSDQPQHF. Written as DNA, the CDR3 is TGTGCCAGCAGTTACTCCAGTGATCAGCCCCAGCATTTT.

CDR3 bases: TGTGCCAGCAGCTTAGTGGACAGGAATAATGAAAAACTGTTTTTT. Protein sequence: CASSLVDRNNEKLFF. V usage is TRBV7-2 and J usage is TRBJ1-4; 7 bases map to TRBD1. CDR1 SGHTA and CDR2 FQGNSA come from the germline V gene. The V segment lost 1 base and the J segment 4 bases; nucleotides outside the gene matches: 3. The CDR3 is made up of 15 amino acids.

The chain has TRBV11-2 and TRBJ1-6; D is unclear. There are 14 residues in the CDR3. CDR1 and CDR2 (germline): SGHAT, FQNNGV. V was trimmed by 1 base and J by 7 bases, leaving 8 bases between them. This CDR3 reads CASSLGPLNSPLHF. For the CDR3, the DNA is TGTGCCAGCAGCTTAGGGCCCTTGAATTCACCCCTCCACTTT.

The chain is built from TRBV4-3 and TRBJ2-3; 16 nucleotides agree with TRBD2. The CDR3 is made up of 18 amino acids. CDR1 LGHNA and CDR2 YSLEER come from the germline V gene. V trimming: 4 bases; J trimming: 3 bases; junction bases outside the gene matches: 7. In nucleotides, the CDR3 is TGCGCCAGCAGCCGGGGACTAGCGGGAGGGCCTTGGACAGATACGCAGTATTTT. Its protein is CASSRGLAGGPWTDTQYF.